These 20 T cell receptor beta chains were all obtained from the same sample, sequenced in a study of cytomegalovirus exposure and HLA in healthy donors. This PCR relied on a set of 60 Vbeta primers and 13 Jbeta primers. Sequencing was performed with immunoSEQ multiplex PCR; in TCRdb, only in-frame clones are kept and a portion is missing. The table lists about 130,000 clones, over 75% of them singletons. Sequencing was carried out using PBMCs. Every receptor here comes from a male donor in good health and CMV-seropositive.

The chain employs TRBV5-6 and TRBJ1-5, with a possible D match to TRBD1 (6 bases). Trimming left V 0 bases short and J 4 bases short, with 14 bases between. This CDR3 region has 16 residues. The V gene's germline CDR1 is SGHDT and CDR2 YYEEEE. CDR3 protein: CASSLAAGAGNQPQHF. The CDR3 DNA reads TGTGCCAGCAGCTTGGCCGCAGGGGCAGGGAATCAGCCCCAGCATTTT.

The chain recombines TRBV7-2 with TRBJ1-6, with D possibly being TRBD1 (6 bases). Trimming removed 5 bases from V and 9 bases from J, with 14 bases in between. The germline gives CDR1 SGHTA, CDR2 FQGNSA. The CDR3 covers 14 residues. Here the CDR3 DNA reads TGTGCCAGCAGCCCTAACAGGGATGGTTCACCCCTCCACTTT. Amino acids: CASSPNRDGSPLHF.

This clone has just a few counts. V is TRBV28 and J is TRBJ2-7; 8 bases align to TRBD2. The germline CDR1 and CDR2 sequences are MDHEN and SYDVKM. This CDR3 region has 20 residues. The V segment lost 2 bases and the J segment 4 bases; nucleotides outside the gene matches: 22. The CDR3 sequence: CASSLRGGQHSVGRVYEQYF. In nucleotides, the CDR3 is TGTGCCAGCAGTTTACGGGGGGGACAACATTCTGTGGGGAGGGTTTACGAGCAGTACTTC.

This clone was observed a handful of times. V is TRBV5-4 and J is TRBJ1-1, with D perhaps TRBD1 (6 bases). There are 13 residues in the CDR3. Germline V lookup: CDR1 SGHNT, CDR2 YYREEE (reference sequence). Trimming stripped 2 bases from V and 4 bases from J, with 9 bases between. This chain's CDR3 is CASSFSRGTEAFF. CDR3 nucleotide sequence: TGTGCCAGCAGCTTCTCCAGGGGCACTGAAGCTTTCTTT. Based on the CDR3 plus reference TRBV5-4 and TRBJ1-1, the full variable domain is ETGVTQSPTHLIKTRGQQVTLRCSSQSGHNTVSWYQQALGQGPQFIFQYYREEENGRGNFPPRFSGLQFPNYSSELNVNALELDDSALYLCASSFSRGTEAFFGQGTRLTVV.

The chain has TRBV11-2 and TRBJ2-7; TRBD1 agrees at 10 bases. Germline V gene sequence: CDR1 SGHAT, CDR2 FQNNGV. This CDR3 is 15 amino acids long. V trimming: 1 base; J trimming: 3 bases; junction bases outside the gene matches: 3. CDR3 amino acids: CASSLAGTGDYEQYF. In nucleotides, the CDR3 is TGTGCCAGCAGCTTAGCCGGGACAGGGGACTACGAGCAGTACTTC.

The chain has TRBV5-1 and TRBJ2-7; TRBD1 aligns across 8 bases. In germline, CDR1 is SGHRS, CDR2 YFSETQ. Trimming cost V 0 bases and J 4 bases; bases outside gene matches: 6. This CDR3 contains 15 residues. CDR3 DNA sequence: TGCGCCAGCAGCTTGGCGCAGGGGGCTATTTACGAGCAGTACTTC. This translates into CASSLAQGAIYEQYF. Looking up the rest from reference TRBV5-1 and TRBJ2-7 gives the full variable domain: KAGVTQTPRYLIKTRGQQVTLSCSPISGHRSVSWYQQTPGQGLQFLFEYFSETQRNKGNFPGRFSGRQFSNSRSEMNVSTLELGDSALYLCASSLAQGAIYEQYFGPGTRLTVT.

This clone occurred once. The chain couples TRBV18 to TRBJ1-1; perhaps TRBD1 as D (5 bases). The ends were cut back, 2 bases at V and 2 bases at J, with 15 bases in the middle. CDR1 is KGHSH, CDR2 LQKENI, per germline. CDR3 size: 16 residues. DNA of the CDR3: TGTGCCAGCTCACCATTGGGGCCGACGATTAACACTGAAGCTTTCTTT. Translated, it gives CASSPLGPTINTEAFF.

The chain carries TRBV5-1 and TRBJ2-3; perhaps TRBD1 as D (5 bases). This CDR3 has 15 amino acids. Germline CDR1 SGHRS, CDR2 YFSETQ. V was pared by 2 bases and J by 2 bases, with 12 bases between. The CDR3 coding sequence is TGCGCCAGCAGCTTTTTCCTGGACAACACAGATACGCAGTATTTT. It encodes CASSFFLDNTDTQYF. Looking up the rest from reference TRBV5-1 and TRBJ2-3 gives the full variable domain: KAGVTQTPRYLIKTRGQQVTLSCSPISGHRSVSWYQQTPGQGLQFLFEYFSETQRNKGNFPGRFSGRQFSNSRSEMNVSTLELGDSALYLCASSFFLDNTDTQYFGPGTRLTVL.

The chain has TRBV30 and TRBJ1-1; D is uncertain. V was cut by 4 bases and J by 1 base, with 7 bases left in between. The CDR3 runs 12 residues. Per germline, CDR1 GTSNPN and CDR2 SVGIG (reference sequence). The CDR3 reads CAWTPWNTEAFF. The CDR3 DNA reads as TGTGCCTGGACCCCATGGAACACTGAAGCTTTCTTT.

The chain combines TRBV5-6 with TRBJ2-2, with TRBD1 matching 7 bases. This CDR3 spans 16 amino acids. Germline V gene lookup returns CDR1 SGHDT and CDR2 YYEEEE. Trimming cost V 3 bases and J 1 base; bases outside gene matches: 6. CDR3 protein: CASSYTGAWNTGELFF. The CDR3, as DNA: TGTGCCAGCAGCTATACAGGGGCGTGGAACACCGGGGAGCTGTTTTTT.

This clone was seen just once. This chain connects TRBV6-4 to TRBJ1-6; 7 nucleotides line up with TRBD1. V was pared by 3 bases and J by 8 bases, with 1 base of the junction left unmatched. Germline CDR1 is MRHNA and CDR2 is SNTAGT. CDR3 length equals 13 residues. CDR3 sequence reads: CASSDQGDSPLHF. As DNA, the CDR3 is TGTGCCAGCAGTGATCAGGGGGATTCACCCCTCCACTTT.

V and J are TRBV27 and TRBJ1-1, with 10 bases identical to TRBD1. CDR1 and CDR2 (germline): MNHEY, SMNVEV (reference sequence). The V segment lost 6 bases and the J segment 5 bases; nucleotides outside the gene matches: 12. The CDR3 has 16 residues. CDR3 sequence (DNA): TGTGCCAGCAGAACGAGACAGGGGGCGGGGGTAACTGAAGCTTTCTTT. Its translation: CASRTRQGAGVTEAFF.

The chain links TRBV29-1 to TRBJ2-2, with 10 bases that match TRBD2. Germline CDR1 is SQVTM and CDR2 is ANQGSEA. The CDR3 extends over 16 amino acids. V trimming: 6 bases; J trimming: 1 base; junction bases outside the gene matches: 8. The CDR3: CSVSGLAERNTGELFF. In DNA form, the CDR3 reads TGCAGCGTCTCCGGACTAGCGGAGCGGAACACCGGGGAGCTGTTTTTT.

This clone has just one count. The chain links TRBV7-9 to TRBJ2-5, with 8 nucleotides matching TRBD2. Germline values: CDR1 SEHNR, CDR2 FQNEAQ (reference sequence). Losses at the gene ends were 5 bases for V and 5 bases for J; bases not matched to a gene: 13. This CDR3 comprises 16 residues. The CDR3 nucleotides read TGTGCCAGCAGCCGATCAGGTCGGGGGGGAGAGGAGACCCAGTACTTC. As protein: CASSRSGRGGEETQYF. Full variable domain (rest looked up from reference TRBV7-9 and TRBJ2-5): DTGVSQNPRHKITKRGQNVTFRCDPISEHNRLYWYRQTLGQGPEFLTYFQNEAQLEKSRLLSDRFSAERPKGSFSTLEIQRTEQGDSAMYLCASSRSGRGGEETQYFGPGTRLLVL.

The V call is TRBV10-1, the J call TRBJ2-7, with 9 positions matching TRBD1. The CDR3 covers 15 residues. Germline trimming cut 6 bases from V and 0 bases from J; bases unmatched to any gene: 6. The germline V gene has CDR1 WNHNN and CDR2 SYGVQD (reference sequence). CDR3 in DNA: TGCGCCAGCAGGAACCGGGACAGGGACTCCTACGAGCAGTACTTC. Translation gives CASRNRDRDSYEQYF.

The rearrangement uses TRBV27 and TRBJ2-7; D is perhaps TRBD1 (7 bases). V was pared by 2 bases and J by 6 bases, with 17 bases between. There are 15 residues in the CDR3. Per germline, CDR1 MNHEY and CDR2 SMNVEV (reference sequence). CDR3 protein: CASSLGARGAVEQYF. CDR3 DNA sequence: TGTGCCAGCAGTTTAGGGGCCAGGGGGGCTGTCGAGCAGTACTTC.

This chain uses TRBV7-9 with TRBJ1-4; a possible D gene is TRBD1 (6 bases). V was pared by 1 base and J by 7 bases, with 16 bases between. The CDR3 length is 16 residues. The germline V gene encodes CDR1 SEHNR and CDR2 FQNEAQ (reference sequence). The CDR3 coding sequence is TGTGCCAGCAGCTTAGTGGGCAGGGGATGGAGTGAAAAACTGTTTTTT. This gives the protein CASSLVGRGWSEKLFF.

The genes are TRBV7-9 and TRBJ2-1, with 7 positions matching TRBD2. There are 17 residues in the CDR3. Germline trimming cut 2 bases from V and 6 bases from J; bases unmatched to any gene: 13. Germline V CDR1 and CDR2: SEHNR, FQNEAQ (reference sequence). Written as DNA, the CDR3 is TGTGCCAGCAGCTTAATGTCGTGGGACTACGTGGGCAATGAGCAGTTCTTC. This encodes CASSLMSWDYVGNEQFF.

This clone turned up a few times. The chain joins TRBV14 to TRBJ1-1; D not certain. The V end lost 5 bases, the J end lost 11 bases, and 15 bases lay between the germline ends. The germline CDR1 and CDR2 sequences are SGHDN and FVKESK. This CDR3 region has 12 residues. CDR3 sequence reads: CASSFAGIGAFF. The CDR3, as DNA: TGTGCCAGCAGCTTCGCGGGCATCGGGGCTTTCTTT. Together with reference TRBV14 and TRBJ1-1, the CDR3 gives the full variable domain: EAGVTQFPSHSVIEKGQTVTLRCDPISGHDNLYWYRRVMGKEIKFLLHFVKESKQDESGMPNNRFLAERTGGTYSTLKVQPAELEDSGVYFCASSFAGIGAFFGQGTRLTVV.

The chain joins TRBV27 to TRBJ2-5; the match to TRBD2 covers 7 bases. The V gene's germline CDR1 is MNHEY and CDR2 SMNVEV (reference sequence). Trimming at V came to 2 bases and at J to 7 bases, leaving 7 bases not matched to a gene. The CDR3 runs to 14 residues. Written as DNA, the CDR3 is TGTGCCAGCAGTTTACAACGGGGGGATGGGACCCAGTACTTC. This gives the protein CASSLQRGDGTQYF.